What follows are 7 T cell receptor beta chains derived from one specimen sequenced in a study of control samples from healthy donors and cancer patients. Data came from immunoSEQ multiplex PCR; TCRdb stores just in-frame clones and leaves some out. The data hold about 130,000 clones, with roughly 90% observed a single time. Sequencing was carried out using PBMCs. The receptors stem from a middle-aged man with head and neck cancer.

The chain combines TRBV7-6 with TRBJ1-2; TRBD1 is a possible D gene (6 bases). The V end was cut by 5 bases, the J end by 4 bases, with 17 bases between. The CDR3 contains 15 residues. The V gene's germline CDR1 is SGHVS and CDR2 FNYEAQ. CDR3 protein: CASSLQSTGFYGYTF. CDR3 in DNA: TGTGCCAGCAGCCTACAATCCACAGGGTTCTATGGCTACACCTTC.

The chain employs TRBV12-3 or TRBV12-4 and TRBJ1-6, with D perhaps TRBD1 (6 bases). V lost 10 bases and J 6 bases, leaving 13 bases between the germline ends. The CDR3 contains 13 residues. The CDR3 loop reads CAILGGGNSPLHF. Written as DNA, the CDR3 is TGTGCCATTTTGGGAGGGGGTAATTCACCCCTCCACTTT.

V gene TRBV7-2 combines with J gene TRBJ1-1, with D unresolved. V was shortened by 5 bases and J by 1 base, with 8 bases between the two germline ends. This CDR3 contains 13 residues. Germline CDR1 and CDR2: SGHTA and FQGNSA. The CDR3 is CASSNTGNTEAFF. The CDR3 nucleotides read TGTGCCAGCAGCAACACCGGGAACACTGAAGCTTTCTTT. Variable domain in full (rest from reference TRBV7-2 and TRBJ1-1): GAGVSQSPSNKVTEKGKDVELRCDPISGHTALYWYRQSLGQGLEFLIYFQGNSAPDKSGLPSDRFSAERTGGSVSTLTIQRTQQEDSAVYLCASSNTGNTEAFFGQGTRLTVV.

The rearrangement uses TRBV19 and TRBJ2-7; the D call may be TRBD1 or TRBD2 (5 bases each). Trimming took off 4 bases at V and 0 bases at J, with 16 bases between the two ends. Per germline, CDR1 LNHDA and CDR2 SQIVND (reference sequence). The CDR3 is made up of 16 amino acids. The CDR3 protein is CASSTRGEARSYEQYF. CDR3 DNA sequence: TGTGCCAGTAGTACACGAGGGGAAGCCCGCTCCTACGAGCAGTACTTC.

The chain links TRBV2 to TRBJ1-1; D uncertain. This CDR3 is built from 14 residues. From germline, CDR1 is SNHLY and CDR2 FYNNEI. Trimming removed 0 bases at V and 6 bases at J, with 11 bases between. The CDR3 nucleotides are TGTGCCAGCAGTGAAGCGCCTGAAGCGGCTGAAGCTTTCTTT. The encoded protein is CASSEAPEAAEAFF.

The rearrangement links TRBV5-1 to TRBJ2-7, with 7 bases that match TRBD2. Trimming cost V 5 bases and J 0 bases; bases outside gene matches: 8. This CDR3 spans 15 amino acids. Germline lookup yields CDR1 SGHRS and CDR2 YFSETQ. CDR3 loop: CASRFTSESSYEQYF. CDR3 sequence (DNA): TGCGCCAGCAGATTTACTAGCGAGAGCTCCTACGAGCAGTACTTC.

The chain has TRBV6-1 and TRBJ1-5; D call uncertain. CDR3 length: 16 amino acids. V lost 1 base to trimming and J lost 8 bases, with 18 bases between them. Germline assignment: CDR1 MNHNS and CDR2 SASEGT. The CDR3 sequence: CASSEGVSLSDEPQHF. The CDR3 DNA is TGTGCCAGCAGTGAAGGAGTCAGTCTAAGTGATGAGCCCCAGCATTTT.